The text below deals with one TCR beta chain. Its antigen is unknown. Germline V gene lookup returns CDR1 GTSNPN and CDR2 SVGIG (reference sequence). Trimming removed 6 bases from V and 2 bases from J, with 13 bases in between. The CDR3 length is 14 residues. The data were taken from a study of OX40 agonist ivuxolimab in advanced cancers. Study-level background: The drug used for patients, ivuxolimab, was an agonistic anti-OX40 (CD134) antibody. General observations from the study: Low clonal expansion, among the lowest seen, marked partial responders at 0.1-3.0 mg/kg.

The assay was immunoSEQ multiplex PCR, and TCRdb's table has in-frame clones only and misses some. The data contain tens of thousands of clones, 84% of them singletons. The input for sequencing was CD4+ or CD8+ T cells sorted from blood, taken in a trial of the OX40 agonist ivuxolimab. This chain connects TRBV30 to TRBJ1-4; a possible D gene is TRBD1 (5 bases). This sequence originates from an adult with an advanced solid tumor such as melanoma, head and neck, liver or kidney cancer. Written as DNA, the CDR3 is TGTGCCTGCAATCCGGGACCGACTAATGAAAAACTGTTTTTT. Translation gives CACNPGPTNEKLFF. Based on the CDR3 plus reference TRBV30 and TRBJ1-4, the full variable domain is SQTIHQWPATLVQPVGSPLSLECTVEGTSNPNLYWYRQAAGRGLQLLFYSVGIGQISSEVPQNLSASRPQDRQFILSSKKLLLSDSGFYLCACNPGPTNEKLFFGSGTQLSVL.